These T cell receptor beta chains were read from a single sample in a study of cytomegalovirus exposure and HLA in healthy donors. Data came from immunoSEQ multiplex PCR; TCRdb stores just in-frame clones and leaves some out. The sample has just under 150,000 clones; about 87% are singletons. Sequencing used PBMCs. The receptors stem from a man aged 18 to 30 in good health and CMV-seropositive. The conserved cysteine and the conserved F or W are not part of the CDR3 here. The order of the fields is J gene, V gene, CDR3 protein.

j_gene: TRBJ1-3
v_gene: TRBV29-1
CDR3aa: SVLGQGGNTIY

j_gene: TRBJ2-2
v_gene: TRBV6-1
CDR3aa: ASSEAGHFTGELF

j_gene: TRBJ1-2
v_gene: TRBV30
CDR3aa: AWSVWDRGVSYGYT

j_gene: TRBJ2-5
v_gene: TRBV4-1
CDR3aa: ASSQERLVATQY

j_gene: TRBJ2-1
v_gene: TRBV2
CDR3aa: ASSEFGTAPYGNEQF

j_gene: TRBJ1-1
v_gene: TRBV12-5
CDR3aa: ASGPRGINTEAF

j_gene: TRBJ2-6
v_gene: TRBV27
CDR3aa: ASSLRQDSGANVLT

j_gene: TRBJ1-6
v_gene: TRBV4-1
CDR3aa: ASSQDRNSPLH

j_gene: TRBJ1-5
v_gene: TRBV6-5
CDR3aa: ASRRTASNQPQH

j_gene: TRBJ2-3
v_gene: TRBV7-9
CDR3aa: ASSLGHTDTQY

j_gene: TRBJ1-5
v_gene: TRBV9
CDR3aa: ASSVGDRGEQPQH